This TCR beta chain stems from a study of identical twins. In TCRdb, the 5' RACE reads were re-called with MiXCR into one record per CDR3 protein. This table has approximately 230,000 distinct CDR3 sequences, over 13% appearing once. J was trimmed by 6 bases and V by 6 bases; bases with no gene match: 12. This CDR3 spans 15 amino acids. The germline CDR1 and CDR2 sequences are DFQATT and SNEGSKA (reference sequence). The gene calls are TRBV20-1 and TRBJ2-3; 10 positions agree with TRBD2. The source of this sequence is a woman aged 18-29 years in good health. Sequenced sample: memory (CD45RO+) T cells sorted from blood. CDR3 region: CSALRPRTSGDTQYF. CDR3 sequence (DNA): TGCAGTGCCCTTCGTCCTCGGACTAGCGGCGATACGCAGTATTTT.